This note documents a single T cell receptor beta chain sequence. The target of this receptor is not known. No clone much larger than this one lies a single base away; base qualities are absent. This specimen belongs to a study of control samples from healthy donors and cancer patients (dated by TCRdb to the early 2020s). The germline V gene (reference sequence) supplies CDR1 LGHDT and CDR2 YNNKEL. V and J are truncated by 3 bases and 8 bases respectively, leaving an intervening sequence of 4 bases. The CDR3 starts with the cysteine, ends with the phenylalanine, and has 11 residues. The sequence is cut down to CDR3 DNA, 33 bases in frame from base 1. Library prep was done by the immunoSEQ multiplex PCR assay. Entries here come from immuneACCESS through TCRdb and include only in-frame sequences with V and J called. Some clones fail to appear in such tables; in the studies checked, an unresolved V gene covers under half of the shortfall, and the cause of the remainder is unknown. Recorded for this sample are around 180,000 clones; 85% to 95% of them occurred a single time. Over 1.3% of the sample rests with the top ten.

Recombination linked TRBV3-1 (or the pseudogene TRBV3-2) to TRBJ2-2, with the D segment identity uncertain. The material sequenced was blood. The TCR originated in a young woman in good health. In nucleotides, the sequence is TGTGCCAGCAGCCAGTCTGGGGAGCTGTTTTTT. Its amino acids are CASSQSGELFF.